These T cell receptor beta chains were read from a single sample in a study of blood T cell repertoires in COVID-19. TCRdb's table, derived via immunoSEQ multiplex PCR, lists solely in-frame clones and lacks some. The sample records a few hundred thousand clones, over 80% being singletons. Sequenced: PBMCs or T cells enriched from blood (not recorded which). The receptors here all came from a woman aged 50 to 60 who had recovered from COVID-19. CDR3s include the opening cysteine and the closing phenylalanine or tryptophan. The D gene is left open where the match is weak. Only some rows state a clone size, as once, few, many or a class for expanded clones.

j_call	d_call	v_call	clone_size	cdr3_nt	cdr3_aa
TRBJ1-2	NA	TRBV14	once	TGTGCCAGCAGCCAGGGACTTGGCGGCTACACCTTC	CASSQGLGGYTF
TRBJ1-2	NA	TRBV19	NA	TGTGCCAGTAGCCTCCAGGGGCTCAATGGCTACACCTTC	CASSLQGLNGYTF
TRBJ2-3	TRBD2	TRBV6-1	NA	TGTGCCAGCAGTGCCGGGACTAGCGGGCTCACAGATACGCAGTATTTT	CASSAGTSGLTDTQYF
TRBJ1-3	TRBD1	TRBV7-2	once	TGTGCCAGCAGCTTAGTCGCAGGACAGGGGGGAAACACCATATATTTT	CASSLVAGQGGNTIYF
TRBJ2-3	NA	TRBV27	NA	TGTGCCAGCGGTTCGGGGTACACAGATACGCAGTATTTT	CASGSGYTDTQYF
TRBJ2-2	NA	TRBV6-5	NA	TGTGCCAGCAGACCCGACAGGAACACCGGGGAGCTGTTTTTT	CASRPDRNTGELFF
TRBJ2-5	NA	TRBV5-4	NA	TGTGCCAGTGGACAGCCCCAAGAGACCCAGTACTTC	CASGQPQETQYF
TRBJ2-7	NA	TRBV7-8	NA	TGTGCCAGCAGCTTAAGCGCAGGGCTCGCCTACGAGCAGTACTTC	CASSLSAGLAYEQYF
TRBJ2-2	NA	TRBV9	NA	TGTGCCAGCAGCGTAATTCCTAGCGGGGAGCTGTTTTTT	CASSVIPSGELFF
TRBJ1-6	TRBD1	TRBV25-1	NA	TGTGCCACCGCGGACAGGGGCTTTTCACCCCTCCACTTT	CATADRGFSPLHF
TRBJ1-5	TRBD1	TRBV2	NA	TGTGCCAGCAGTGAAGGGACAGGGGGCAGTCAGCCCCAGCATTTT	CASSEGTGGSQPQHF
TRBJ2-7	TRBD1	TRBV5-1	NA	TGCGCCAGCAGCCCTAGACAGGGTCCTTCCTACGAGCAGTACTTC	CASSPRQGPSYEQYF
TRBJ1-2	TRBD1	TRBV29-1	NA	TGCAGCGTTGAGGGACAGGGTTCGAGGTATGGCTACACCTTC	CSVEGQGSRYGYTF
TRBJ1-1	NA	TRBV6-5	NA	TGTGCCAGCAGTCTACCAGGGGCGAACACTGAAGCTTTCTTT	CASSLPGANTEAFF
TRBJ1-6	TRBD1	TRBV4-1	few	TGCGCCAGCAGCCAAGCCGGGACAGTAGTGAGTTCACCCCTCCACTTT	CASSQAGTVVSSPLHF
TRBJ1-2	NA	TRBV7-2	NA	TGTGCCAGCAGCTTAGCCATCGGCGCTGGGGCCTTCTATGGCTACACCTTC	CASSLAIGAGAFYGYTF
TRBJ1-4	TRBD1	TRBV7-8	NA	TGTGCCAGCAGCCCCAGGGGGCCTAATGAAAAACTGTTTTTT	CASSPRGPNEKLFF
TRBJ2-5	NA	TRBV5-4	NA	TGTGCCAGCAGCTTCGGGGGGCCTGCGTACCAAGAGACCCAGTACTTC	CASSFGGPAYQETQYF
TRBJ2-1	NA	TRBV18	NA	TGTGCCAGCTCACCGGCCGTGCGGGGCGGATCCTACAATGAGCAGTTCTTC	CASSPAVRGGSYNEQFF
TRBJ1-4	TRBD1	TRBV2	NA	TGTGCCAGCAATTCAGGGGGTGAAAAACTGTTTTTT	CASNSGGEKLFF
TRBJ1-3	TRBD1	TRBV6-5	NA	TGTGCCAGCATCCGGGACAGGGGAAACACCATATATTTT	CASIRDRGNTIYF
TRBJ1-3	NA	TRBV19	NA	TGTGCCAGTAGGCAAGGGAGCGCGGGCGGAAACACCATATATTTT	CASRQGSAGGNTIYF
TRBJ2-1	NA	TRBV30	NA	TGTGCCTGGAGTACTGCCAATGAGCAGTTCTTC	CAWSTANEQFF
TRBJ2-7	NA	TRBV7-2	once	TGTGCCAGCAGCTTAGAGGGACTGGTCTCCTACGAGCAGTACTTC	CASSLEGLVSYEQYF
TRBJ2-7	NA	TRBV7-9	NA	TGTGCCAGCAGCTTATGGGCAGATAGCTCCTACGAGCAGTACTTC	CASSLWADSSYEQYF
TRBJ2-3	NA	TRBV5-1	once	TGCGCCAGCAGCTCAGGTAGTGCGTTGGCAGATACGCAGTATTTT	CASSSGSALADTQYF
TRBJ2-1	TRBD1	TRBV6-5	once	TGTGCCAGCTACGGGACAGATGGCAATGAGCAGTTCTTC	CASYGTDGNEQFF
TRBJ2-7	NA	TRBV30	NA	TGTGCCCAGATTGACAGGACCAGCTCCTACGAGCAGTACTTC	CAQIDRTSSYEQYF
TRBJ1-2	TRBD1	TRBV7-9	NA	TGTGCCAGCAGCTTAGAAGACAGGGCTAACTATGGCTACACCTTC	CASSLEDRANYGYTF
TRBJ2-3	NA	TRBV28	NA	TGTGCCAGCAGTTTTGGGGGGATTAGCACAGATACGCAGTATTTT	CASSFGGISTDTQYF
TRBJ2-1	NA	TRBV6-5	few	TGTGCCAGCAGTTCCCTCCGACAAGGCGGGGATGAGCAGTTCTTC	CASSSLRQGGDEQFF
TRBJ1-6	NA	TRBV7-6	NA	TGTGCCAGCAGCTTAGGGACAGCCGCGACGCTACTTCGGGCTTCACCCCTCCACTTT	CASSLGTAATLLRASPLHF
TRBJ1-1	NA	TRBV11-3	NA	TGTGCCAGCAGCAATTTCCCCATGAACACTGAAGCTTTCTTT	CASSNFPMNTEAFF
TRBJ1-2	TRBD1	TRBV9	NA	TGTGCCAGCAGCCCTGGACAGGGGAACTATGGCTACACCTTC	CASSPGQGNYGYTF
TRBJ1-6	NA	TRBV10-3	NA	TGTGCCACGGAGGGGACTGGGGCTAATTCACCCCTCCACTTT	CATEGTGANSPLHF
TRBJ1-2	NA	TRBV30	few	TGTGCCTGGAGTGTAGGATGGACAGTAGTTCAGGGTGGCTACACCTTC	CAWSVGWTVVQGGYTF
TRBJ2-4	NA	TRBV30	NA	TGTGCCTGGAGTGTATCGAGCATTCAGTACTTC	CAWSVSSIQYF
TRBJ2-5	NA	TRBV19	NA	TGTGCCAGTAGTATGGGCAGCATAGAGACCCAGTACTTC	CASSMGSIETQYF
TRBJ2-1	NA	TRBV9	NA	TGTGCCAGCAGCGCGGGATCCCTCCCCAACAATGAGCAGTTCTTC	CASSAGSLPNNEQFF
TRBJ2-5	TRBD2	TRBV9	NA	TGTGCCAGCAGCGTAGCTCCCGCTAGCGGGGGCTGGGAGACCCAGTACTTC	CASSVAPASGGWETQYF
TRBJ1-5	NA	TRBV19	NA	TGTGCCAGTACCCTATTCCGGGACTTTCCCAATCAGCCCCAGCATTTT	CASTLFRDFPNQPQHF
TRBJ1-5	TRBD1	TRBV11-2	NA	TGTGCCAGCAGCTTTGCCCTGGACAGGGAACGCAATCAGCCCCAGCATTTT	CASSFALDRERNQPQHF
TRBJ1-1	NA	TRBV5-4	NA	TGTGCCAGCAGCTTCCGTACAGGGTCTAACACTGAAGCTTTCTTT	CASSFRTGSNTEAFF
TRBJ1-4	TRBD1	TRBV19	NA	TGTGCCAGTAGTATGGACCGGGACAGGGGGCGAACTAATGAAAAACTGTTTTTT	CASSMDRDRGRTNEKLFF
TRBJ1-2	TRBD1	TRBV6-5	NA	TGTGCCAGCAGTACCCGGGACAGGGGAAACTATGGCTACACCTTC	CASSTRDRGNYGYTF
TRBJ2-5	NA	TRBV5-6	NA	TGTGCCAGCAGCTCCGCCTCCGGTAGTCAAGAGACCCAGTACTTC	CASSSASGSQETQYF
TRBJ2-6	NA	TRBV25-1	NA	TGTGCCAGCAGTGAGAAGCTGAAAAACTCTGGGGCCAACGTCCTGACTTTC	CASSEKLKNSGANVLTF
TRBJ2-7	NA	TRBV3-1/TRBV3-2	NA	TGTGCCAGCAGCCATATGGCTCTCGACAGGACTTCCTACGAGCAGTACTTC	CASSHMALDRTSYEQYF
TRBJ1-4	NA	TRBV18	NA	TGTGCCAGCTCCCCAAACCCCGGGAGGGAAAAACTGTTTTTT	CASSPNPGREKLFF
TRBJ1-2	TRBD1	TRBV7-3	NA	TGTGCCAGCAGCCTTAACGGACAGGGGCATGGCTACACCTTC	CASSLNGQGHGYTF
TRBJ1-1	NA	TRBV7-2	NA	TGTGCCAGCAGCTTAGCTGGGAGGGACACTGAAGCTTTCTTT	CASSLAGRDTEAFF
TRBJ2-2	TRBD2	TRBV27	NA	TGTGCCAGCAGCAGGGCGGGGGCCGGGGAGCTGTTTTTT	CASSRAGAGELFF
TRBJ2-3	NA	TRBV19	once	TGTGCCAGTAGTTCGGGGGATCCAGATACGCAGTATTTT	CASSSGDPDTQYF
TRBJ2-3	NA	TRBV5-1	NA	TGCGCCAGCAGCGCCGACCGGGGCACAGATACGCAGTATTTT	CASSADRGTDTQYF
TRBJ2-1	NA	TRBV6-2/TRBV6-3	NA	TGTGCCAGCAGTTACTCGAGGAGCGGTTGGGCCTACAATGAGCAGTTCTTC	CASSYSRSGWAYNEQFF
TRBJ1-1	NA	TRBV24-1	NA	TGTGCCACCTCTGCAGGGGAGAACACTGAAGCTTTCTTT	CATSAGENTEAFF
TRBJ1-1	NA	TRBV29-1	NA	TGCAGCGTTTCTGCGGGGGCTGGCACTGAAGCTTTCTTT	CSVSAGAGTEAFF
TRBJ1-4	TRBD1	TRBV19	NA	TGTGCCAGTAGCCCGATGGACAGGTCCCGTAATCCAACTAATGAAAAACTGTTTTTT	CASSPMDRSRNPTNEKLFF
TRBJ1-2	TRBD1	TRBV5-1	once	TGCGCCAGCAGCGACGGGACAGGGGGATTAAGCGGTGGCTACACCTTC	CASSDGTGGLSGGYTF